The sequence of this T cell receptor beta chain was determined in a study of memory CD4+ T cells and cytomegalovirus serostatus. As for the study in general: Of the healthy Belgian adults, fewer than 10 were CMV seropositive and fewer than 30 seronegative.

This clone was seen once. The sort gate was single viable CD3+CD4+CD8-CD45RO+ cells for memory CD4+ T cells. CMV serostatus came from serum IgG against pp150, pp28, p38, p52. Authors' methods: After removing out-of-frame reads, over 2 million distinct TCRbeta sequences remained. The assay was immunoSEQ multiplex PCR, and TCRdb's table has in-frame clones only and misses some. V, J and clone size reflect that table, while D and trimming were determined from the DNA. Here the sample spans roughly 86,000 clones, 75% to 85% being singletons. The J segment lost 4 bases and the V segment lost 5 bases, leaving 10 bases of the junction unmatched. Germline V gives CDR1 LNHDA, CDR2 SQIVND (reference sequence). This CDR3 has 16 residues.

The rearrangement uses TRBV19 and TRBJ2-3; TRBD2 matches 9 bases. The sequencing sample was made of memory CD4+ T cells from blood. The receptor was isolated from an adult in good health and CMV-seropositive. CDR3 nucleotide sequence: TGTGCCAGTAGTCCCTCCGCGGGAGGGTGGGCAGATACGCAGTATTTT. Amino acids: CASSPSAGGWADTQYF.